This T cell receptor (beta chain) derives from a study of blood T cells in healthy people across ages. The study's findings and limits: Across the age range, TCR beta diversity per million T cells fell in a roughly linear way.

In the case of this clonotype: Its antigen is currently unknown. The junction does not match germline at one end; this may be a read error.

Per germline, CDR1 MGHRA and CDR2 YSYEKL. This CDR3 has 15 residues. For the second PCR, which ran for roughly 7 to 11 cycles, a sample-barcoded 5' primer and a J-beta primer mix were used. TCRdb passed the 5' RACE reads through MiXCR, listing each CDR3 protein once. The data show approximately 960,000 distinct CDR3 sequences, with roughly 29% seen just once and 9.5% to 13% held by the top ten. These data also featured in a second study, about T cells of mothers and their children. That investigation notes: Extracted RNA, in its entirety, went into cDNA synthesis at roughly 1.5 ug per 15 ul.

Specimen: blood. The chain couples TRBV4-1 to TRBJ1-4, with D possibly being TRBD1 (5 bases). This sequence was found in a middle-aged woman in good health. The CDR3 region is CANSPLGEGDEKLFF. The CDR3 DNA sequence: TGCGCCAACAGCCCCCTTGGGGAAGGGGATGAAAAACTGTTTTTT.